These T cell receptor beta chains were read from a single sample in a study of CD8+CD57+ T cells in acquired aplastic anemia. TCRdb reprocessed the reads via MiXCR and lists one record per CDR3 protein. The profile shows fewer than 200,000 distinct CDR3 sequences, 45% to 60% of them singletons. The specimen sequenced was sorted CD4+, CD8+, or CD8+CD57+ T cells (not recorded which) from PBMCs. All receptors come from a human donor with aplastic anemia. CDR3s include the opening cysteine and the closing phenylalanine or tryptophan. The D gene is left open where the match is weak. Clone size is given for some rows only: seen once, a few or many times, or a class if the clone is expanded.

V gene	D gene	J gene	clone size	CDR3 protein	CDR3 DNA
TRBV2	TRBD2	TRBJ2-5	-	CASTLAGAQETQYF	TGTGCCAGCACGCTAGCGGGGGCGCAAGAGACCCAGTACTTC
TRBV19	TRBD1	TRBJ1-5	many	CASRWTGGQPQHF	TGTGCCAGTAGGTGGACAGGCGGTCAGCCCCAGCATTTT
TRBV2	TRBD1	TRBJ1-6	many	CASSDGQAISPLHF	TGTGCCAGCAGTGATGGACAGGCTATATCACCCCTCCACTTT
TRBV24-1	TRBD2	TRBJ2-7	-	CATSDLPGTSGGASYEQYF	TGTGCCACCAGTGATCTGCCCGGGACTAGCGGGGGGGCCTCCTACGAGCAGTACTTC
TRBV19	TRBD1	TRBJ1-6	many	CASRNQGVVGSPLHF	TGTGCCAGTAGGAATCAGGGGGTAGTAGGCTCACCCCTCCACTTT
TRBV20-1	-	TRBJ2-1	-	CSARAAELSYNEQFF	TGCAGTGCTAGAGCAGCGGAGCTATCCTACAATGAGCAGTTCTTC
TRBV9	TRBD2	TRBJ2-5	-	CASNIAGEETQYF	TGCGCCAGCAACATAGCGGGGGAAGAGACCCAGTACTTC
TRBV29-1	TRBD1	TRBJ2-3	-	CSVDMPGQWRSFTDTQYF	TGCAGCGTTGATATGCCGGGACAGTGGAGGTCCTTTACAGATACGCAGTATTTT
TRBV14	-	TRBJ2-7	-	CASSQWAGPYEQYF	TGTGCCAGCAGCCAATGGGCAGGGCCCTACGAGCAGTACTTC
TRBV6-5	TRBD1	TRBJ1-5	few	CASSYGTARYSNQPQHF	TGTGCCAGCAGTTACGGGACAGCGAGATATAGCAATCAGCCCCAGCATTTT
TRBV24-1	-	TRBJ2-7	few	CATSDSYEQYF	TGTGCCACCAGCGACAGCTACGAGCAGTACTTC
TRBV5-1	-	TRBJ1-1	-	CASSLRHPSTEAFF	TGCGCCAGCAGCTTGCGACACCCGAGCACTGAAGCTTTCTTT
TRBV24-1	-	TRBJ1-2	-	CATTRTATNYGYTF	TGTGCCACCACTAGGACAGCCACTAACTATGGCTACACCTTC
TRBV24-1	-	TRBJ2-3	-	CATSDPGTSSTDTQYF	TGTGCCACCAGTGATCCAGGGACGTCTAGCACAGATACGCAGTATTTT
TRBV11-2	TRBD1	TRBJ2-5	many	CASRATGGVETQYF	TGTGCCAGCAGGGCGACAGGGGGCGTAGAGACCCAGTACTTC
TRBV10-3	-	TRBJ1-2	many	CATSSNYGYTF	TGTGCCACCTCTTCGAACTATGGCTACACCTTC
TRBV30	-	TRBJ1-1	many	CAWGPGFTEAFF	TGTGCCTGGGGGCCAGGGTTCACTGAAGCTTTCTTT
TRBV30	TRBD1	TRBJ2-7	few	CALAGTGAYEQYF	TGTGCCTTGGCCGGGACAGGGGCCTACGAGCAGTACTTC
TRBV7-2	-	TRBJ1-1	many	CASSLVGQNTEAFF	TGCGCCAGCAGCTTGGTTGGACAAAACACTGAAGCTTTCTTT
TRBV6-5	TRBD2	TRBJ2-1	many	CASSLLAGGRRNEQFF	TGTGCCAGCAGTTTACTAGCGGGGGGCCGTCGCAATGAGCAGTTCTTC
TRBV10-3	-	TRBJ2-3	many	CAISDPAGVWGDTQYF	TGTGCCATCAGTGACCCGGCCGGGGTATGGGGAGATACGCAGTATTTT
TRBV20-1	-	TRBJ2-2	-	CSPLTNTGELFF	TGCAGTCCCCTCACGAACACCGGGGAGCTGTTTTTT
TRBV20-1	-	TRBJ2-7	many	CSATGGSYEQYF	TGCAGTGCTACCGGGGGTTCCTACGAGCAGTACTTC
TRBV29-1	-	TRBJ1-2	-	CSVEQNYGYTF	TGCAGCGTTGAACAGAACTATGGCTACACCTTC
TRBV6-2/TRBV6-3	-	TRBJ2-7	many	CASSYPGLGRQTYEQYF	TGTGCCAGCAGTTACCCAGGCTTGGGCCGGCAGACCTACGAGCAGTACTTC
TRBV12-3/TRBV12-4	-	TRBJ2-5	-	CASSLRLQETQYF	TGTGCCAGCAGTTTGAGACTCCAAGAGACCCAGTACTTC
TRBV2	-	TRBJ1-6	-	CASSEAEVDYDSPLHF	TGTGCCAGCAGTGAAGCGGAGGTAGATTATGATTCACCCCTCCACTTT
TRBV2	TRBD2	TRBJ2-5	many	CASSDGLAGGPETQYF	TGTGCCAGCAGTGATGGACTAGCGGGGGGGCCGGAGACCCAGTACTTC
TRBV20-1	-	TRBJ2-1	many	CSARRDTNEQFF	TGCAGTGCTAGACGGGACACCAATGAGCAGTTCTTC
TRBV20-1	TRBD2	TRBJ2-1	-	CSAKDLAGKLNEQFF	TGCAGTGCTAAAGACCTAGCGGGAAAATTGAATGAGCAGTTCTTC
TRBV12-3/TRBV12-4	-	TRBJ1-1	-	CASIPSGYNTEAFF	TGTGCCAGCATCCCATCCGGGTACAACACTGAAGCTTTCTTT
TRBV7-3	TRBD2	TRBJ2-2	-	CASSTSTSGGTGELFF	TGTGCCAGCAGCACGTCGACTAGCGGGGGGACCGGGGAGCTGTTTTTT
TRBV20-1	-	TRBJ2-3	once	CSAKDPTDTQYF	TGCAGTGCTAAAGACCCCACAGATACGCAGTATTTT
TRBV12-3/TRBV12-4	-	TRBJ2-1	many	CASSLALAVNEQFF	TGTGCCAGCAGTTTAGCGCTGGCCGTCAATGAGCAGTTCTTC
TRBV10-3	-	TRBJ1-1	medium-sized	CAITQKGGNTEAFF	TGTGCCATCACACAAAAAGGGGGGAACACTGAAGCTTTCTTT
TRBV9	TRBD1	TRBJ2-1	-	CASSEGTGGFDEQFF	TGTGCCAGCAGCGAGGGGACAGGGGGCTTCGATGAGCAGTTCTTC
TRBV11-2	-	TRBJ2-1	-	CASSLVQLTNNEQFF	TGTGCCAGCAGCTTAGTACAGCTAACAAACAATGAGCAGTTCTTC
TRBV5-1	-	TRBJ2-1	-	CASSWRTVRSSYNEQFF	TGCGCCAGCAGCTGGAGGACGGTTCGAAGCTCCTACAATGAGCAGTTCTTC
TRBV15	TRBD1	TRBJ2-5	-	CATSRDRGQAETQYF	TGTGCCACCAGCAGAGACAGGGGGCAGGCGGAGACCCAGTACTTC
TRBV6-1	TRBD1	TRBJ1-1	once	CTSSVTTDRVGMTFF	TGTACCAGCTCCGTTACCACGGACAGGGTCGGGATGACTTTCTTT
TRBV10-2	-	TRBJ2-2	-	CASRLIQTELFF	TGCGCCAGCAGGCTGATACAGACGGAGCTGTTTTTT
TRBV5-1	TRBD1	TRBJ1-6	many	CASSPSGGASYNSPLHF	TGCGCCAGCAGCCCTTCAGGGGGCGCGTCCTATAATTCACCCCTCCACTTT
TRBV29-1	TRBD1	TRBJ1-4	-	CSASDREATNEKLFF	TGCAGCGCCTCGGACAGGGAGGCAACTAATGAAAAACTGTTTTTT
TRBV3-1	TRBD1	TRBJ1-1	-	CASSRLGQGGGAFF	TGTGCCAGCAGCCGATTAGGACAGGGGGGAGGAGCTTTCTTT
TRBV25-1	TRBD1	TRBJ1-2	-	CASSEKEDRGLDYGYTF	TGTGCCAGCAGTGAAAAGGAGGACAGGGGGCTTGACTATGGCTACACCTTC
TRBV7-3	TRBD1	TRBJ2-1	-	CASSLGRGQGPNEQFF	TGTGCCAGCAGTTTGGGTCGGGGACAGGGGCCGAATGAGCAGTTCTTC
TRBV24-1	-	TRBJ1-1	many	CATSMTSNTEAFF	TGTGCCACCAGTATGACGTCGAACACTGAAGCTTTCTTT